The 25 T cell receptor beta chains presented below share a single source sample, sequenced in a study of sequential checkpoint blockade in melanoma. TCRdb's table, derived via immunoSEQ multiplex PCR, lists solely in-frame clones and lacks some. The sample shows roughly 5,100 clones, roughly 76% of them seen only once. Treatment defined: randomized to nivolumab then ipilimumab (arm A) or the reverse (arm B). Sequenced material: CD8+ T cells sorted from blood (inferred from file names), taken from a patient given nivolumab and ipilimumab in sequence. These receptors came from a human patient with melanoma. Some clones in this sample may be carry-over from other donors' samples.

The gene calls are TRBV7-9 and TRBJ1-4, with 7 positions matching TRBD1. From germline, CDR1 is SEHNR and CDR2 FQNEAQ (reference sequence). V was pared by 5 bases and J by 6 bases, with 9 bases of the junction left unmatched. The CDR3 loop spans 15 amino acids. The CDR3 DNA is TGTGCCAGCAGCGGGCGGGACAGAGGTGATGAAAAACTGTTTTTT. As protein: CASSGRDRGDEKLFF.

The CDR3 bases are TGTGCCAGCGGAAGGCCCAGGGCTAATGGCTACACCTTC. As protein: CASGRPRANGYTF. The chain carries TRBV9 and TRBJ1-2; TRBD1 might be the D (5 bases). Germline V gives CDR1 SGDLS, CDR2 YYNGEE. Trimming stripped 7 bases from V and 6 bases from J, with 16 bases between. The CDR3 runs to 13 residues.

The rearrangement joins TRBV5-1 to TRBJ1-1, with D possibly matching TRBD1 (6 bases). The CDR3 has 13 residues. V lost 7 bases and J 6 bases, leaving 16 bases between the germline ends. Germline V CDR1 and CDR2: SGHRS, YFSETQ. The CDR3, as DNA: TGCGCCAGCCGACAGGTCGTTAATGCTGAAGCTTTCTTT. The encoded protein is CASRQVVNAEAFF.

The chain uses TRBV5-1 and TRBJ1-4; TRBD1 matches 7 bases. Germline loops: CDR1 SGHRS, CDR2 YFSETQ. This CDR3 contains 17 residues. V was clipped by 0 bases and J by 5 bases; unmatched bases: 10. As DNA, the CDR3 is TGCGCCAGCAGCTTGGTATCGGACAGGATACTAAATGAAAAACTGTTTTTT. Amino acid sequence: CASSLVSDRILNEKLFF. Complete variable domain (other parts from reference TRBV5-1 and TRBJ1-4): KAGVTQTPRYLIKTRGQQVTLSCSPISGHRSVSWYQQTPGQGLQFLFEYFSETQRNKGNFPGRFSGRQFSNSRSEMNVSTLELGDSALYLCASSLVSDRILNEKLFFGSGTQLSVL.

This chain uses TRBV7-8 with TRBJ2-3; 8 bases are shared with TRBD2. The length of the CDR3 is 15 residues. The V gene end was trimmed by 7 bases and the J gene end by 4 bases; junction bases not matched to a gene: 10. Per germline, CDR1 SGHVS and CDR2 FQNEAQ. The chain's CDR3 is CASNSGRGAADTQYF. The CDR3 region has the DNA TGTGCCAGCAATTCGGGGCGGGGGGCGGCAGATACGCAGTATTTT.

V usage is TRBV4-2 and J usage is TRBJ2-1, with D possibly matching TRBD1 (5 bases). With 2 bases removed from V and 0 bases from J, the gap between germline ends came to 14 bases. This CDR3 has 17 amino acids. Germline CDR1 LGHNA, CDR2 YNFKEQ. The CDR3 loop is CASSQLQVKSSYNEQFF. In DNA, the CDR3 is TGTGCCAGCAGCCAACTACAGGTCAAAAGCTCCTACAATGAGCAGTTCTTC.

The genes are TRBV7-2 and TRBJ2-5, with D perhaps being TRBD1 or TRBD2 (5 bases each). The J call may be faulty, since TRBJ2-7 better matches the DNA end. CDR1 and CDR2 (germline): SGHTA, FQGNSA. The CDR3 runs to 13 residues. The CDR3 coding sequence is TGTGCCAGCAGCTCCACCGTTGGGGGCGAGCAGTACTTC. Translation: CASSSTVGGEQYF.

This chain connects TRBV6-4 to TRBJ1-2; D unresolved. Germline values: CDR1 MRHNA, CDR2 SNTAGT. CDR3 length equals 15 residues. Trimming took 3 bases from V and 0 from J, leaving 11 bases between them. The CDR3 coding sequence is TGTGCCAGCAGTGAGGGAGAGGCCTCTAACTATGGCTACACCTTC. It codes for CASSEGEASNYGYTF.

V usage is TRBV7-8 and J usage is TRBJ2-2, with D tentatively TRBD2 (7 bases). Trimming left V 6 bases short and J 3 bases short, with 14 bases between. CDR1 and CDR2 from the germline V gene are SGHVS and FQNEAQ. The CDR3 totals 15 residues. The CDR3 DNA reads TGTGCCAGCAGAATCAGGGGAGGGGACACCGGGGAGCTGTTTTTT. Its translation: CASRIRGGDTGELFF.

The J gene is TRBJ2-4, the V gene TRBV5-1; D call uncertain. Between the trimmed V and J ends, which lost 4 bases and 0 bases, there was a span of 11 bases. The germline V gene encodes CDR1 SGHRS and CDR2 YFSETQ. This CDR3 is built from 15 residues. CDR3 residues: CASSLGLGAKNIQYF. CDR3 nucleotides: TGCGCCAGCAGCCTTGGGCTCGGAGCCAAAAACATTCAGTACTTC.

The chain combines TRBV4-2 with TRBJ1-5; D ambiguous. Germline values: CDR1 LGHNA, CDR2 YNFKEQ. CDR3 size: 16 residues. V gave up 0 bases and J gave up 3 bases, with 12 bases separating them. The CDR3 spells CASSQELFAFNQPQHF. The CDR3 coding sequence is TGTGCCAGCAGCCAAGAACTTTTTGCCTTCAATCAGCCCCAGCATTTT.

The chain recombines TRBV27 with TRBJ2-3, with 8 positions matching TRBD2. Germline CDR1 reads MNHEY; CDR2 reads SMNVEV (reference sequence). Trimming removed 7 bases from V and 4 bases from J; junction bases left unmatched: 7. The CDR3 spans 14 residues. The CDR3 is CASIAGGVADTQYF. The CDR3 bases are TGTGCCAGCATCGCGGGGGGCGTAGCAGATACGCAGTATTTT.

CDR3 nucleotide sequence: TGTGCCAGCAGCCTGAGAACAGATACGCAGTATTTT. Encoded protein: CASSLRTDTQYF. The genes are TRBV9 and TRBJ2-3; D is unresolved. This CDR3 is 12 amino acids long. The germline CDR1 and CDR2 sequences are SGDLS and YYNGEE. V lost 4 bases and J 3 bases, leaving 6 bases between the germline ends. The full variable domain, rest sourced from reference TRBV9 and TRBJ2-3, is DSGVTQTPKHLITATGQRVTLRCSPRSGDLSVYWYQQSLDQGLQFLIQYYNGEERAKGNILERFSAQQFPDLHSELNLSSLELGDSALYFCASSLRTDTQYFGPGTRLTVL.

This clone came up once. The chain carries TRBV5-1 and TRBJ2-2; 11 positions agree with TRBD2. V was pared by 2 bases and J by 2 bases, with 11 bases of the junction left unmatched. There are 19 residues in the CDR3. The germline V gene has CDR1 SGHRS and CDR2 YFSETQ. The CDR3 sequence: CASSFRTLAGGHNTGELFF. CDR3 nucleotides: TGCGCCAGCAGCTTCCGGACCCTAGCGGGGGGCCATAACACCGGGGAGCTGTTTTTT. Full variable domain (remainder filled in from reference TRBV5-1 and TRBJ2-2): KAGVTQTPRYLIKTRGQQVTLSCSPISGHRSVSWYQQTPGQGLQFLFEYFSETQRNKGNFPGRFSGRQFSNSRSEMNVSTLELGDSALYLCASSFRTLAGGHNTGELFFGEGSRLTVL.

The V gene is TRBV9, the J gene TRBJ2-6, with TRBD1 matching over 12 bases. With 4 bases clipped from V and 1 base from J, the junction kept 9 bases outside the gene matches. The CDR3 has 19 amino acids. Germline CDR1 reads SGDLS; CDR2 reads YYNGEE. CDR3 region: CASSPEGQGAVSGANVLTF. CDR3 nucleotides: TGTGCCAGCAGCCCAGAGGGACAGGGGGCGGTGTCTGGGGCCAACGTCCTGACTTTC.

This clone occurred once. The CDR3 region is CASSSRDTNQPQHF. The CDR3 DNA reads as TGTGCCAGCAGCTCCCGGGACACAAATCAGCCCCAGCATTTT. The chain uses TRBV5-6 and TRBJ1-5; D is possibly TRBD1 (6 bases). V was trimmed by 3 bases and J by 4 bases, leaving 11 bases between them. Germline CDR1 and CDR2: SGHDT and YYEEEE. The CDR3 is 14 amino acids.

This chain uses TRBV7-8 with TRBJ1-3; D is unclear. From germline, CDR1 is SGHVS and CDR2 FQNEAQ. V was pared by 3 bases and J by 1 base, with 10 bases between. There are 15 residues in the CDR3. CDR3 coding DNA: TGTGCCAGCAGCTTCTTAGAGGGATCTGGAAACACCATATATTTT. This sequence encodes CASSFLEGSGNTIYF.

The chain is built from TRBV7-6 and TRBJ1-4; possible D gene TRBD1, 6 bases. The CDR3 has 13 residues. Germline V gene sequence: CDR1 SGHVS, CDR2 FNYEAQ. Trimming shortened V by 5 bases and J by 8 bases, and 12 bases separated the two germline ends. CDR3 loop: CASSAQGYEKLFF. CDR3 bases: TGTGCCAGCAGCGCTCAGGGGTACGAAAAACTGTTTTTT.

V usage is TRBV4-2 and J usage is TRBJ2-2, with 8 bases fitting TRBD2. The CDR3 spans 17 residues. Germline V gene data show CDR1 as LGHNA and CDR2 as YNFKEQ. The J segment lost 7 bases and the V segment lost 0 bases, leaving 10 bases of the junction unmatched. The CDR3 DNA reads TGTGCCAGCAGCCAAGAGCCAACGGGGGGGCCCGTCGGGGAGCTGTTTTTT. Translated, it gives CASSQEPTGGPVGELFF.

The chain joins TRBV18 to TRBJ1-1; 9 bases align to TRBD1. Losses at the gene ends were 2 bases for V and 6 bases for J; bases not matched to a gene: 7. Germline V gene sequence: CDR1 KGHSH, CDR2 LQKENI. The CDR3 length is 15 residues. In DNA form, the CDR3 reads TGTGCCAGCTCACCAACCGGGACAGGGAGGCCTGAAGCTTTCTTT. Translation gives CASSPTGTGRPEAFF.

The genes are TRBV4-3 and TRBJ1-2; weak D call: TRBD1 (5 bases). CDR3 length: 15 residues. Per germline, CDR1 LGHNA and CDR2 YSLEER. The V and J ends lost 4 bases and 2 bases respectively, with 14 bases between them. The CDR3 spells CASSPKVNRNYGYTF. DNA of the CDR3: TGCGCCAGCAGCCCTAAGGTGAACAGGAACTATGGCTACACCTTC.

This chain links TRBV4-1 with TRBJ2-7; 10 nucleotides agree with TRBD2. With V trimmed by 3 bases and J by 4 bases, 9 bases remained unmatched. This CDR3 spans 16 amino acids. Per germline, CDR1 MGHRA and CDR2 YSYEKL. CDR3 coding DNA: TGCGCCAGCAGCCAGTCTATTCTAGCGGGGGTGTACGAGCAGTACTTC. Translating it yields CASSQSILAGVYEQYF.

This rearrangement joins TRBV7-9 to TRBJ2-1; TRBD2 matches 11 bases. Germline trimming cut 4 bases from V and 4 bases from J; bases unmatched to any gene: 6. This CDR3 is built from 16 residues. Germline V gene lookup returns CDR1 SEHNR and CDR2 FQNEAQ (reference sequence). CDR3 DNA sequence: TGTGCCAGCAGCTCGAGACTAGCGGGGATTTACAATGAGCAGTTCTTC. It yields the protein CASSSRLAGIYNEQFF.

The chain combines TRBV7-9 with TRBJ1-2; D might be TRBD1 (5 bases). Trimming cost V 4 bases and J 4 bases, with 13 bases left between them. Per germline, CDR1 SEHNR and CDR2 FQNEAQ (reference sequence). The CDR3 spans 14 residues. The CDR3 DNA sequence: TGTGCCAGCAGCTCTCTGACAGTAACCTATGGCTACACCTTC. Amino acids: CASSSLTVTYGYTF.

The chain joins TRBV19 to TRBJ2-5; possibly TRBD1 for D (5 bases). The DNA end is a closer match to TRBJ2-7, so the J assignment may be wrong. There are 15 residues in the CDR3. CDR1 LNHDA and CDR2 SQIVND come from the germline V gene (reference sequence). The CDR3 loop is CASSKGDSLSYEQYF. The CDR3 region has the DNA TGTGCCAGTAGTAAGGGTGACAGCCTCTCCTACGAGCAGTACTTC.